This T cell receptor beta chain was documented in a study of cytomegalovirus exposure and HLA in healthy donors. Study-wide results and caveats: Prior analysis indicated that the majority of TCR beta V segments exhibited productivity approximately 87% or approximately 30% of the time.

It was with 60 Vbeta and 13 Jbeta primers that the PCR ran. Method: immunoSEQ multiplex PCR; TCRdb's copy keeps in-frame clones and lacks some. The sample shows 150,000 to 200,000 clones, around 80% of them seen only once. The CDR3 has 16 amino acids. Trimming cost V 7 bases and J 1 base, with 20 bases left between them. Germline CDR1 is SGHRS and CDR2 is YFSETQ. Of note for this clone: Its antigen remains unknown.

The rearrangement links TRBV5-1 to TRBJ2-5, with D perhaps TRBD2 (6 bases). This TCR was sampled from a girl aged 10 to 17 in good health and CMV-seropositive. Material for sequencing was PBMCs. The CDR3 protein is CASLPRGGRPQETQYF. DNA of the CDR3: TGCGCCAGCCTTCCGAGGGGTGGGAGGCCCCAAGAGACCCAGTACTTC.